Detailed here is one T cell receptor beta chain. The sample originates from a study of Tregs in tolerant kidney transplant recipients. Background on the study: Mixed chimerism was transient after nonmyeloablative marrow transplants from related graft donors.

TCRdb keeps only in-frame clones here, not all; method: immunoSEQ multiplex PCR. The sample lists about 77,000 clones; 95% to 98% were seen once. Germline V CDR1 and CDR2: SGHAT, FQNNGV. The V end lost 1 base, the J end lost 2 bases, and 14 bases lay between the germline ends. The CDR3 totals 16 residues. The chain recombines TRBV11-2 with TRBJ1-2; D is possibly TRBD1 (6 bases). This clonotype was sampled from a human donor who received a combined kidney and bone marrow transplant. This specimen consisted of CD4+ T cells from blood, obtained before the transplant. CDR3 sequence: CASSLARGGYNYGYTF. The DNA for the CDR3 is TGTGCCAGCAGCTTAGCTCGAGGGGGTTACAACTATGGCTACACCTTC.